The present T cell receptor (beta chain) was sequenced within a study of early T cells in non-severe SARS-CoV-2 infection. Overall study context: Sequencing of bulk RNA from unsorted whole blood was done, without chain pairing.

TCRdb independently ran MiXCR on the 5' RACE reads; one entry per CDR3 protein. The repertoire includes about 35,000 distinct CDR3 sequences, almost 6% of them detected once, and 7.6% sits in the top ten. In regard to this clonotype: This may stem from a read error, because a much larger clone lies one nucleotide away.

Germline CDR1 is MNHEY and CDR2 is SMNVEV (reference sequence). The CDR3 covers 16 residues. The clonotype comes from an adult who was a healthcare worker with PCR-confirmed SARS-CoV-2 infection or an uninfected control (not recorded which). The specimen sequenced was whole blood. This rearrangement joins TRBV27 to TRBJ1-5, with D perhaps matching TRBD1 (5 bases). The CDR3 is CASRGTGGMSNQPRHF. DNA for the CDR3: TGTGCCAGCAGGGGCACGGGGGGTATGTCCAATCAGCCCCGGCATTTT.